This is a list of T cell receptor beta chains from one sample in a study of cytomegalovirus exposure and HLA in healthy donors. Method: immunoSEQ multiplex PCR; TCRdb's copy keeps in-frame clones and lacks some. Among roughly 220,000 clones listed, about 70% were seen once. The source material was PBMCs. Receptors were obtained from a man aged 35-49 years in good health and CMV-seropositive. The CDR3 runs from the conserved cysteine through the conserved F or W. Fields, in order: D gene, V gene, J gene, clone size, CDR3 protein, CDR3 DNA. A D gene is named only where the DNA matches it firmly. Rows give clone size only sometimes, using once, few, many, or a class for an expanded clone.

.,TRBV5-4,TRBJ2-5,.,CASSEQGIETQYF,TGTGCCAGCAGTGAACAGGGCATCGAGACCCAGTACTTC
.,TRBV29-1,TRBJ2-6,few,CSVEDRTAPGANVLTF,TGCAGCGTTGAAGACCGGACTGCCCCCGGGGCCAACGTCCTGACTTTC
.,TRBV19,TRBJ1-3,.,CASSMQDSGNTIYF,TGTGCCAGTAGTATGCAGGACAGTGGAAACACCATATATTTT
.,TRBV9,TRBJ1-1,few,CASSVDGASYTEAFF,TGTGCCAGCAGCGTAGATGGGGCCTCTTACACTGAAGCTTTCTTT
.,TRBV7-2,TRBJ2-1,.,CASSLATGSSYNEQFF,TGTGCCAGCAGCTTAGCGACGGGTAGCTCCTACAATGAGCAGTTCTTC
TRBD2,TRBV9,TRBJ2-7,once,CASSPLGGWVYEQYF,TGTGCCAGCAGCCCTCTGGGAGGGTGGGTCTACGAGCAGTACTTC
.,TRBV2,TRBJ1-2,.,CASSEVRRQHGGYTF,TGTGCCAGCAGTGAAGTCCGAAGACAGCACGGTGGCTACACCTTC
.,TRBV7-2,TRBJ2-6,.,CASSTRDSNVLTF,TGTGCCAGCAGCACCCGGGACTCCAACGTCCTGACTTTC
TRBD1,TRBV9,TRBJ2-5,.,CASSAYRGSETQYF,TGTGCCAGCAGCGCTTACAGGGGAAGCGAGACCCAGTACTTC
.,TRBV5-6,TRBJ2-3,.,CASRVDRVDTQYF,TGTGCCAGCAGAGTCGACAGAGTTGATACGCAGTATTTT
TRBD1,TRBV6-6,TRBJ2-1,once,CASRRQGADYNEQFF,TGTGCCAGCAGACGACAGGGGGCGGATTACAATGAGCAGTTCTTC
.,TRBV11-3,TRBJ2-3,.,CASSPGVSTDTQYF,TGTGCCAGCAGCCCCGGGGTATCCACAGATACGCAGTATTTT
TRBD1,TRBV6-5,TRBJ1-5,.,CASSPGTGGMPQHF,TGTGCCAGCAGCCCCGGGACAGGGGGAATGCCCCAGCATTTT
.,TRBV6-1,TRBJ1-5,.,CASSGRGISQGLNQPQHF,TGTGCCAGCAGTGGGCGCGGTATTAGCCAGGGTCTTAATCAGCCCCAGCATTTT
.,TRBV27,TRBJ2-7,.,CASSLFGREYEQYF,TGTGCCAGCAGTTTATTTGGACGGGAATACGAGCAGTACTTC
TRBD2,TRBV4-1,TRBJ2-3,.,CASSQESSGGAETQYF,TGCGCCAGCAGCCAAGAATCTAGCGGGGGGGCGGAGACGCAGTATTTT
.,TRBV21-1,TRBJ2-2,.,CASSKIDKNTGELFF,TGTGCCAGCAGCAAGATCGACAAGAACACCGGGGAGCTGTTTTTT
.,TRBV13,TRBJ1-6,.,CASSSTAGRDYSPLHF,TGTGCCAGCAGTTCCACCGCGGGGAGGGACTATTCACCCCTCCACTTT
.,TRBV19,TRBJ1-5,.,CASSIEGLGQPQHF,TGTGCCAGTAGTATAGAGGGGCTTGGACAGCCCCAGCATTTT
.,TRBV6-1,TRBJ1-1,.,CASSDFPEDTEAFF,TGTGCCAGCAGTGACTTCCCCGAGGACACTGAAGCTTTCTTT
TRBD2,TRBV7-2,TRBJ2-7,.,CASSYPSGGKEQYF,TGTGCCAGCAGCTATCCTAGCGGGGGAAAGGAGCAGTACTTC
.,TRBV19,TRBJ2-2,.,CASTPDGGTGELFF,TGTGCCAGTACCCCGGACGGAGGCACCGGGGAGCTGTTTTTT
.,TRBV11-2,TRBJ2-7,.,CASSLDRPQGSYYEQYF,TGTGCCAGCAGCTTAGACCGGCCGCAGGGGTCATACTACGAGCAGTACTTC
TRBD1,TRBV6-5,TRBJ1-6,few,CASSSSPGTGGSPLHF,TGTGCCAGCAGTTCGTCTCCCGGGACAGGCGGTTCACCCCTCCACTTT
.,TRBV7-8,TRBJ1-2,.,CASSPPGDSFYGYTF,TGTGCCAGCAGCCCTCCCGGAGATTCTTTCTATGGCTACACCTTC
.,TRBV18,TRBJ1-1,.,CASSPRPENTEAFF,TGTGCCAGCTCACCCCGCCCAGAGAACACTGAAGCTTTCTTT
TRBD1,TRBV5-8,TRBJ2-7,once,CASSFVGGTYEQYF,TGTGCCAGCAGCTTCGTAGGGGGCACGTACGAGCAGTACTTC
.,TRBV6-5,TRBJ1-2,once,CASSYGGEALPYGYTF,TGTGCTAGCAGTTACGGGGGGGAGGCCCTCCCCTATGGCTACACCTTC
.,TRBV29-1,TRBJ2-7,few,CSVVQGQNYEQYF,TGCAGCGTTGTTCAGGGCCAAAACTACGAGCAGTACTTC